The T cell receptor beta chain described here comes from a study of OX40 agonist ivuxolimab in advanced cancers. Clones were read by immunoSEQ multiplex PCR, and TCRdb kept only the in-frame ones, dropping some. This table holds 45,000 to 70,000 clones, around 83% found once. Germline values: CDR1 LNHDA, CDR2 SQIVND (reference sequence). CDR3 length: 18 residues. After removal of 5 bases from V and 2 bases from J, the junction contained 9 bases not matched to a gene. The source is an adult with an advanced solid tumor such as melanoma, head and neck, liver or kidney cancer. The chain links TRBV19 to TRBJ2-5; TRBD2 aligns across 15 bases. The sequencing here drew on CD4+ or CD8+ T cells sorted from blood, taken in a trial of the OX40 agonist ivuxolimab. The CDR3, as DNA: TGTGCCAGTAGTTCAAGTGGGACTAGCGGGGGGACGCAAGAGACCCAGTACTTC. Translation gives CASSSSGTSGGTQETQYF.